This TCR beta chain emerged from a study of CD8+CD57+ T cells in acquired aplastic anemia (dated by TCRdb to 2017 to 2018). A note on the overall study: On average, sorted CD4+ and CD8+ cells yielded around 3.5 ug of extracted DNA, with a range of about 0.18 to 30 ug. For healthy donor samples, the average read count was around 10 million for CD4+ cells and 11 million to 13 million for CD8+ cells.

The investigation overall reported the following: Over 25 CD8+ CDR3 sequences were found in both patients and controls but appeared to be highly expressed in patients and within the immunodominant clones of the patients. Between patients and healthy controls, no significant difference in CD8+ Simpson's diversity was found (P=0.060).

In this study, sorted CD4+ and CD8+ T cells from the blood of healthy subjects and of severe aplastic anemia patients had their TCR repertoires deep-sequenced. Ficoll-Paque density gradient centrifugation was used to isolate peripheral blood mononuclear cells. Before DNA extraction, CD4+ and CD8+ T cells were sorted with FACS or magnetic beads. To note about this clonotype: Its antigen specificity is not known. No clone much larger than this one lies a single base away; base qualities are absent.

Genomic DNA served as template for TCR beta VDJ combination and CDR3 sequence profiling. An Illumina HiSeq 2000 was used for TCR repertoire sequencing. Per the original workflow: TRBV/TRBJ rearrangement plots, CDR3 size and DJ length profiles, and Simpson's diversity index were used to evaluate the repertoires. The immunodominant clone was defined as the most abundant DNA sequence in deep sequencing data. CDR3 amino acid sequences were screened for sharing across subjects and compared with published repertoires and the VDJdb database. The public reads were reprocessed in TCRdb via fastp at Q25 and MiXCR, keeping in-frame beta chains. Records with the same CDR3 protein are collapsed into one entry carrying the most frequent genes and DNA. The V and J calls shown here were made by TCRdb, not taken from the authors' results. Within this sample are about 180,000 distinct CDR3 sequences, with 45% to 50% of them counted one time only. Of the sample, about 2.9% falls within the top ten clones.

This TCR derives from a human donor in good health. The sequenced material came from sorted CD4+, CD8+, or CD8+CD57+ T cells (not recorded which) from PBMCs.

The CDR3 region reads CSASPNTDTQYF. The DNA is TGCAGTGCTTCCCCTAACACAGATACGCAGTATTTT. The receptor chain draws on TRBV20-1 and TRBJ2-3; no confident D gene assignment can be made. The germline V gene (reference sequence) sets CDR1 to DFQATT and CDR2 to SNEGSKA. The CDR3 contains 12 residues, cysteine and phenylalanine counted. Of all the DNA, just the CDR3 is kept, 36 bases in frame from base 1. Deletion took 5 bases off V and 2 bases off J, with a span of 8 bases between the germline ends.